This TCR beta chain was obtained from a study of T cell responses to AZD1222 COVID-19 vaccine (dated by TCRdb to about 2021). Describing the broader study: AZD1222 recipients given second doses at about 4 weeks or at about 12 weeks were pooled, since spike-specific TCR depth and breadth were not found to differ between the two schedules. TCR sequencing covered roughly 230 trial participants: 200 to 210 given two doses of AZD1222 and about 26 given two doses of MenACWY control vaccine. Enrollment into the trials was organized by age into subgroups of 18-55, 56-69 and 70-plus years, and those subgroups contained about 150, 27 and 61 TCR-sequenced participants, respectively. Points the paper makes about the study in general: Nearly half of unique spike-specific TCRs reportedly recognized epitopes outside regions mutated in the B.1.351 and B.1.1.7 variants. Conclusions about previously exposed vaccinees were limited because only 5 or 6 AZD1222 recipients were SARS-CoV-2 seropositive at baseline. Participants were mostly white British and included more females than males, and it was suggested by the authors that clonal diversity may have been underestimated. Because no day 14 peak-response samples were available, repertoires were characterized only after the peak T cell response. The vaccine-associated CD4 TCRs covered the entire spike protein, and the dominant responses fell in regions 160-218 and 743-854. The 56-69-year group was small, and its depth increase did not reach significance, likely because of low power. After two AZD1222 doses, both the breadth and the depth of spike-specific TCRs were significantly higher than at day 0 and than in MenACWY recipients.

From cysteine to phenylalanine, the CDR3 is 14 amino acids long. Only the CDR3 DNA stays, 42 bases, in frame from base 1. For CDR1 and CDR2, the germline V gene lists SNHLY and FYNNEI. Trimming accounts for 9 bases at V and 7 bases at J, while the number of junction bases matched to no gene is 10. The time point label corresponds to: baseline before first vaccination. The vaccinee samples were drawn from two UK trials, COV001 and COV002, one of which was a single-blind randomized controlled phase 2/3 trial testing AZD1222 (ChAdOx1 nCoV-19) in healthy adults. For TCRbeta chain sequencing, PBMC samples from trial participants were taken at day 0 and at day 28 after the second dose. As to this clone: Its antigen specificity is not known. Per-nucleotide qualities are absent, and no much larger clonotype sits a single base away.

The CDR3 regions of human TCRbeta chains were subjected to immunosequencing. Regarding the original processing steps: TCRs in the repertoires were matched against a reference library of SARS-CoV-2-specific TCRs that had been generated with the MIRA antigen-specificity platform. Breadth was defined as the fraction of unique TCRs that were SARS-CoV-2-associated. Depth was defined as the fraction of total T cells that were SARS-CoV-2-associated. Each spike-specific TCR was assigned to its reactive spike region and to a CD4 or CD8 class using the MIRA data. Log10-transformed breadth and depth values were compared by one-way ANOVA with Sidak's multiple comparisons tests. TCRdb obtained this table from immuneACCESS and retained in-frame rearrangements with V and J assigned. These tables miss some clones; where compared with another copy, unresolved V genes account for less than half of the shortfall, and the remainder is unexplained. The DNA was the basis for D and trimming; V, J and clone size are from that table. Within this sample are 150,000 or so clones, with about 90% of them counted one time only. Clones ranked in the top ten supply 3.5% to 4.5% of the sample.

This chain joins TRBV2 to TRBJ2-1; TRBD2 matches 9 bases in the middle. The origin of this receptor is an adult in good health. The sequences come from peripheral blood, collected on day 0 of AZD1222 vaccination. CDR3 reads: CASEGLAGLNEQFF. The sequenced DNA: TGTGCCAGTGAGGGGCTAGCGGGATTGAATGAGCAGTTCTTC. The CDR3, completed at both ends by the reference TRBV2 and TRBJ2-1 genes, gives the full variable domain EPEVTQTPSHQVTQMGQEVILRCVPISNHLYFYWYRQILGQKVEFLVSFYNNEISEKSEIFDDQFSVERPDGSNFTLKIRSTKLEDSAMYFCASEGLAGLNEQFFGPGTRLTVL.